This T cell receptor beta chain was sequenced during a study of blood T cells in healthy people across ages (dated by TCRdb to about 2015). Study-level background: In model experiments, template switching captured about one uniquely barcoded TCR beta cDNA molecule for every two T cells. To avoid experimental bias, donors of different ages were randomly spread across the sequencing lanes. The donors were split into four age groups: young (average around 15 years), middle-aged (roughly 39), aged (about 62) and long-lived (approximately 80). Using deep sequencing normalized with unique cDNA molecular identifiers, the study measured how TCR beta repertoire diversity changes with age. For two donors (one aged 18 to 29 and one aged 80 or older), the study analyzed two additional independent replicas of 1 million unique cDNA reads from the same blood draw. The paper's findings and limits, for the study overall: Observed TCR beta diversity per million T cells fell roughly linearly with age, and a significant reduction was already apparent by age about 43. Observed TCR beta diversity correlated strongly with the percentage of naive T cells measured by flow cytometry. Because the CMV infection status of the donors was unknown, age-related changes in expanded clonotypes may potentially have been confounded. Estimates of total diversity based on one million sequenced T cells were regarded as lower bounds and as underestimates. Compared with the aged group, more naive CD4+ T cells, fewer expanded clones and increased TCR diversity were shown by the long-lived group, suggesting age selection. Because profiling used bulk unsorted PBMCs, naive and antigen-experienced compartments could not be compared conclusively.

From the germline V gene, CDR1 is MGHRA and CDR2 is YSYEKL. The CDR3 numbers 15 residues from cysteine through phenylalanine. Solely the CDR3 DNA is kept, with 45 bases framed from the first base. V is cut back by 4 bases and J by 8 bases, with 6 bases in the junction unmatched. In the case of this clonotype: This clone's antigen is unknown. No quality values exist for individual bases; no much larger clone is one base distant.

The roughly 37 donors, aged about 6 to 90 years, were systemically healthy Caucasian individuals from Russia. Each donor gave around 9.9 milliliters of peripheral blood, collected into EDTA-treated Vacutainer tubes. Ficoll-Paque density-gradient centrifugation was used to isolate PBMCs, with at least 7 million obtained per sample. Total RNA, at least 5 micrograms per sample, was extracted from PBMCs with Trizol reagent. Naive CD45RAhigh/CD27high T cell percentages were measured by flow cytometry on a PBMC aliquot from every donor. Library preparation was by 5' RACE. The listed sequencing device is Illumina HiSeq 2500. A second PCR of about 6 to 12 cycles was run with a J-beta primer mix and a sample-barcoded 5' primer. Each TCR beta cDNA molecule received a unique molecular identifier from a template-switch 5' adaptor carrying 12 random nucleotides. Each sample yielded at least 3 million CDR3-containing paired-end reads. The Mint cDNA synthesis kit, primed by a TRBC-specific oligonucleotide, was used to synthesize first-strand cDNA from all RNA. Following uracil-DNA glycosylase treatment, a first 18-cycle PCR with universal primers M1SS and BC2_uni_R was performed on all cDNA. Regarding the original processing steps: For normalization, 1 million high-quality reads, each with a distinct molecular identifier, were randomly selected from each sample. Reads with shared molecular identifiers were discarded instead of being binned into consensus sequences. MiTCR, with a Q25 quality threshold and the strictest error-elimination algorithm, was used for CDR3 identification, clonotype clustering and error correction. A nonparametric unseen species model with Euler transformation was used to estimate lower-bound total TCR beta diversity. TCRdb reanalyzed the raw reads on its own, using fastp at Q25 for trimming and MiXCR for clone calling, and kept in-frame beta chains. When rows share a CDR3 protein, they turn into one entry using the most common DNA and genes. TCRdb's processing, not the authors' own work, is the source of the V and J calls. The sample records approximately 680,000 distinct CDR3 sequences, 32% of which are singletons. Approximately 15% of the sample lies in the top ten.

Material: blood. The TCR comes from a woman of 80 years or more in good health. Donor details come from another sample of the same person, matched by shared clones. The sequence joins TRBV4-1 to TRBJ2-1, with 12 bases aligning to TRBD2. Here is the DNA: TGCGCCAGCAGCCGGCGGACTAGCGGGGTGGATGAGCAGTTCTTC. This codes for CASSRRTSGVDEQFF.